The 30 T cell receptor beta chains reported below all come from one sample, sequenced in a study of blood T cells in healthy people across ages. PCR was performed a second time for about 7 to 11 cycles using a sample-barcoded 5' primer and a J-beta primer mix. TCRdb fed the 5' RACE reads into MiXCR, producing one record per CDR3 protein. This sample has about a million distinct CDR3 sequences; about two fifths occur once, and the top ten carry around 13%. Source material: blood. These receptors were taken from a man aged 18 to 30 in good health.

The chain links TRBV18 to TRBJ2-7; 7 bases match TRBD1. The CDR3 covers 14 residues. Germline CDR1 KGHSH, CDR2 LQKENI. J was trimmed by 2 bases and V by 2 bases; bases with no gene match: 3. The CDR3 DNA is TGTGCCAGCTCACCATCCCAGGGGGCCTACGAGCAGTACTTC. The encoded protein is CASSPSQGAYEQYF.

Note on this clonotype: This clone may be a read error of a much larger clone one base away. The CDR3 DNA follows: TGTGCCGTCAGTGAGACAGTAGCTAACTATGGCTACACCTTC. This gives the protein CAVSETVANYGYTF. This rearrangement joins TRBV10-3 to TRBJ1-2; weak D call: TRBD1 (5 bases). This CDR3 is 14 amino acids long. The germline CDR1 and CDR2 sequences are ENHRY and SYGVKD.

The chain carries TRBV25-1 and TRBJ2-7; D is unresolved. Germline V gene sequence: CDR1 MGHDK, CDR2 SYGVNS. This CDR3 has 15 residues. V gave up 3 bases and J gave up 6 bases, with 18 bases separating them. CDR3 DNA sequence: TGTGCCAGCAGTGAGGGGTCAGTCCGCTCCGGCGAGCAGTACTTC. Translated, it gives CASSEGSVRSGEQYF.

This clonotype was observed a single time. The chain has TRBV20-1 and TRBJ1-2; D unclear. The length of the CDR3 is 13 residues. Per the germline V gene, CDR1 is DFQATT and CDR2 is SNEGSKA (reference sequence). Trimming removed 1 base from V and 9 bases from J, with 15 bases in between. CDR3 in amino acids: CSARGRAGYSYTF. The CDR3 region has the DNA TGCAGTGCTAGAGGTCGGGCTGGGTATAGCTACACCTTC.

This chain links TRBV7-9 with TRBJ2-1; a possible D gene is TRBD2 (5 bases). Germline CDR1 is SEHNR and CDR2 is FQNEAQ (reference sequence). V shed 8 bases and J shed 9 bases, with 20 bases lying between them. The CDR3 length is 14 residues. CDR3 sequence (DNA): TGTGCCAGCGGCTCTTATGGAGGAGCTCCTGAGCAGTTCTTC. Protein: CASGSYGGAPEQFF.

The V gene is TRBV28, the J gene TRBJ1-2, with D possibly matching TRBD1 (5 bases). V lost 2 bases and J lost 2, with 15 bases in between. The V gene's germline CDR1 is MDHEN and CDR2 SYDVKM. CDR3 length: 16 residues. CDR3: CASSLRYTRGNYGYTF. The CDR3 DNA reads as TGTGCCAGCAGTTTACGGTACACACGGGGGAACTATGGCTACACCTTC.

This clonotype was recorded a few times. The rearrangement links TRBV7-2 to TRBJ2-3; D remains unclear. This CDR3 comprises 15 residues. The germline V and J ends were trimmed by 5 bases and 0 bases, with 12 bases remaining between them. Germline loops: CDR1 SGHTA, CDR2 FQGNSA. CDR3 sequence: CASSPDGSSTDTQYF. Written as DNA, the CDR3 is TGTGCCAGCAGCCCGGACGGATCTAGCACAGATACGCAGTATTTT. Based on the CDR3 plus reference TRBV7-2 and TRBJ2-3, the full variable domain is GAGVSQSPSNKVTEKGKDVELRCDPISGHTALYWYRQSLGQGLEFLIYFQGNSAPDKSGLPSDRFSAERTGGSVSTLTIQRTQQEDSAVYLCASSPDGSSTDTQYFGPGTRLTVL.

Remarks on this clonotype: A junction end diverges from the germline sequence, so it may reflect a read error. The chain couples TRBV9 to TRBJ2-1; D could derive from TRBD1 or TRBD2 (5 bases each). Germline V gene lookup returns CDR1 SGDLS and CDR2 YYNGEE. The CDR3 is 17 amino acids. The CDR3 loop reads CASSVAGTDSSYDEQFF. The CDR3 bases are TGTGCCAGCAGCGTAGCCGGGACGGATAGCTCCTACGATGAGCAGTTCTTC.

This clonotype came up a few times. The V call is TRBV3-1, the J call TRBJ2-7, with TRBD1 matching 8 bases. The CDR3 is 16 residues long. The ends lost 3 bases at V and 1 base at J; junction bases unmatched: 8. Germline V gene data show CDR1 as LGHDT and CDR2 as YNNKEL (reference sequence). CDR3 loop: CASSHWTGTSSYEQYF. CDR3 bases: TGTGCCAGCAGCCATTGGACAGGGACCTCTTCCTACGAGCAGTACTTC.

This clonotype was observed a handful of times. The chain carries TRBV9 and TRBJ1-1; TRBD1 is a possible D gene (6 bases). V lost 5 bases and J lost 4, with 12 bases in between. Germline values: CDR1 SGDLS, CDR2 YYNGEE. The CDR3 covers 13 residues. Here the CDR3 DNA reads TGTGCCAGCAGTGGTGAGGGGGGCACTGAAGCTTTCTTT. Translation gives CASSGEGGTEAFF.

This chain links TRBV12-3 or TRBV12-4 with TRBJ1-1; D remains unclear. V lost 3 bases, J lost 1 base, and 6 bases lay in between. This CDR3 comprises 13 residues. DNA of the CDR3: TGTGCCAGCAGTTTTCCCAGGAACACTGAAGCTTTCTTT. The encoded protein is CASSFPRNTEAFF.

This chain uses TRBV20-1 with TRBJ2-3; possibly TRBD1 for D (6 bases). V lost 4 bases, J lost 0 bases, and 20 bases lay in between. Germline CDR1 reads DFQATT; CDR2 reads SNEGSKA (reference sequence). The CDR3 runs 17 residues. The CDR3 reads CSATEGVGSFSTDTQYF. The DNA for the CDR3 is TGCAGTGCTACAGAGGGGGTTGGGTCCTTTAGCACAGATACGCAGTATTTT.

Turning to this clonotype: At one boundary the junction diverges from the germline segment, which might be a read error. The chain has TRBV20-1 and TRBJ1-5; D is possibly TRBD1 (5 bases). The CDR3 consists of 14 residues. The germline V gene encodes CDR1 DFQATT and CDR2 SNEGSKA (reference sequence). The DNA of the CDR3 is TGCAGTGCGGACGAGGGACGGGAAAATCGGCCCCAGCATTTT. Residues: CSADEGRENRPQHF.

V gene TRBV2 combines with J gene TRBJ2-1, with D possibly matching TRBD1 (5 bases). CDR1 SNHLY and CDR2 FYNNEI come from the germline V gene. The CDR3 is 14 amino acids. V gave up 7 bases and J gave up 2 bases, with 12 bases separating them. The CDR3 bases are TGTGCCAGCACACCCAGGGTCACCTACAATGAGCAGTTCTTC. This encodes CASTPRVTYNEQFF.

In DNA, the CDR3 is TGCGCCAGCGGAGCTAGCGGACCCACAGATACGCAGTATTTT. Translated, it gives CASGASGPTDTQYF. The chain is built from TRBV5-1 and TRBJ2-3, with 7 nucleotides matching TRBD2. This CDR3 is 14 amino acids long. Germline V gene sequence: CDR1 SGHRS, CDR2 YFSETQ. V lost 7 bases, J lost 2 bases, and 7 bases stayed unmatched. Supplemented by reference TRBV5-1 and TRBJ2-3, the full variable domain reads KAGVTQTPRYLIKTRGQQVTLSCSPISGHRSVSWYQQTPGQGLQFLFEYFSETQRNKGNFPGRFSGRQFSNSRSEMNVSTLELGDSALYLCASGASGPTDTQYFGPGTRLTVL.

The V call is TRBV7-2, the J call TRBJ2-7, with 7 positions matching TRBD1. This CDR3 is 15 amino acids long. Germline loops: CDR1 SGHTA, CDR2 FQGNSA. Trimming took 2 bases from V and 7 from J; bases not matched to a gene: 11. CDR3 residues: CASSLTKKGGHEQYF. CDR3 in DNA: TGTGCCAGCAGCTTAACTAAAAAAGGGGGCCATGAGCAGTACTTC.

This clonotype was seen only a few times. This chain connects TRBV5-1 to TRBJ2-3, with D possibly matching TRBD2 (6 bases). V was shortened by 4 bases and J by 0 bases, with 18 bases between the two germline ends. The germline gives CDR1 SGHRS, CDR2 YFSETQ. The CDR3 runs 17 residues. The CDR3 region is CASSRAGTSTSTDTQYF. DNA for the CDR3: TGCGCCAGCAGCCGTGCCGGGACTTCCACTAGCACAGATACGCAGTATTTT.

A few counts support this clonotype. The chain recombines TRBV5-6 with TRBJ1-2; D remains ambiguous. Between the trimmed V and J ends, which lost 1 base and 0 bases, there was a span of 7 bases. Germline V CDR1 and CDR2: SGHDT, YYEEEE. The CDR3 runs to 14 residues. The CDR3, as DNA: TGTGCCAGCAGCTTGTCAGTTACTAACTATGGCTACACCTTC. Its protein product is CASSLSVTNYGYTF.

This clonotype showed up just a few times. V and J are TRBV7-2 and TRBJ2-4; D is perhaps TRBD2 (6 bases). The V end was cut by 1 base, the J end by 3 bases, with 10 bases between. Germline V CDR1 and CDR2: SGHTA, FQGNSA. The CDR3 covers 15 residues. CDR3 amino acids: CASSLVAVGKNIQYF. Written as DNA, the CDR3 is TGTGCCAGCAGCTTAGTAGCGGTGGGCAAAAACATTCAGTACTTC.

This clonotype was recorded a few times. This chain joins TRBV6-2 or TRBV6-3 and TRBJ1-1, with unresolved D. The V end was cut by 8 bases, the J end by 1 base, with 11 bases between. CDR3 length: 13 residues. Germline values: CDR1 MNHEY, CDR2 SVGEGT. The CDR3 sequence: CASRAESNTEAFF. DNA for the CDR3: TGTGCCAGCCGAGCCGAATCGAACACTGAAGCTTTCTTT.

This rearrangement joins TRBV20-1 to TRBJ2-3; no reliable D call. The V end lost 4 bases, the J end lost 2 bases, and 16 bases lay between the germline ends. Looked up from germline, CDR1 is DFQATT and CDR2 is SNEGSKA (reference sequence). The CDR3 is 15 amino acids. The CDR3 loop is CSAKALTTATDTQYF. Written as DNA, the CDR3 is TGCAGTGCTAAGGCTTTAACTACAGCCACAGATACGCAGTATTTT.

The chain combines TRBV19 with TRBJ1-5, with D unresolved. V shed 7 bases and J shed 1 base, with 11 bases lying between them. Germline lookup yields CDR1 LNHDA and CDR2 SQIVND (reference sequence). The CDR3 is made up of 14 amino acids. CDR3: CASKKLGSNQPQHF. The CDR3 DNA is TGTGCCAGTAAAAAGTTGGGCAGCAATCAGCCCCAGCATTTT. Looking up the rest from reference TRBV19 and TRBJ1-5 gives the full variable domain: DGGITQSPKYLFRKEGQNVTLSCEQNLNHDAMYWYRQDPGQGLRLIYYSQIVNDFQKGDIAEGYSVSREKKESFPLTVTSAQKNPTAFYLCASKKLGSNQPQHFGDGTRLSIL.

The chain joins TRBV5-6 to TRBJ1-2; the D gene is possibly TRBD1 (5 bases). V lost 5 bases and J lost 0, with 17 bases in between. The CDR3 has 16 amino acids. Germline V CDR1 and CDR2: SGHDT, YYEEEE. Written as DNA, the CDR3 is TGTGCCAGCAGTTGGGGACTACCCTCAACTAACTATGGCTACACCTTC. It yields the protein CASSWGLPSTNYGYTF.

This clonotype has just a few counts. The genes are TRBV20-1 and TRBJ2-1, with 9 bases lining up with TRBD2. Trimming removed 1 base from V and 0 bases from J; junction bases left unmatched: 4. The germline V gene encodes CDR1 DFQATT and CDR2 SNEGSKA (reference sequence). There are 16 residues in the CDR3. CDR3 sequence: CSARVGGGGSYNEQFF. The DNA of the CDR3 is TGCAGTGCTAGAGTGGGCGGGGGGGGCTCCTACAATGAGCAGTTCTTC.

This clonotype occurred many times. The chain recombines TRBV7-2 with TRBJ1-2; D unclear. The V gene lost 11 bases and the J gene lost 3 bases, with 19 bases spanning the gap. This CDR3 has 14 residues. Per germline, CDR1 SGHTA and CDR2 FQGNSA. The chain's CDR3 is CASQLITRHYGYTF. CDR3 in DNA: TGTGCCTCCCAGCTTATAACCCGCCACTATGGCTACACCTTC.

The chain links TRBV9 to TRBJ2-2; D is possibly TRBD1 (6 bases). The V gene's germline CDR1 is SGDLS and CDR2 YYNGEE. The V and J ends lost 4 bases and 2 bases respectively, with 18 bases between them. This CDR3 region has 17 residues. The CDR3 reads CASSTTRADSNTGELFF. The CDR3 coding sequence is TGTGCCAGCAGCACCACTCGAGCGGACAGTAACACCGGGGAGCTGTTTTTT.

In its sample, this clonotype was seen many times. This chain connects TRBV7-9 to TRBJ2-1; D is unclear. The CDR3 contains 13 residues. Germline V gives CDR1 SEHNR, CDR2 FQNEAQ (reference sequence). Trimming removed 4 bases at V and 6 bases at J, with 10 bases between. CDR3 coding DNA: TGTGCCAGCAGCTCCCCGTCGGGCAATGAGCAGTTCTTC. Residues: CASSSPSGNEQFF. The full variable domain, rest sourced from reference TRBV7-9 and TRBJ2-1, is DTGVSQNPRHKITKRGQNVTFRCDPISEHNRLYWYRQTLGQGPEFLTYFQNEAQLEKSRLLSDRFSAERPKGSFSTLEIQRTEQGDSAMYLCASSSPSGNEQFFGPGTRLTVL.

The J gene is TRBJ1-6, the V gene TRBV4-2; D unclear. CDR3 length equals 16 residues. The V end was cut by 0 bases, the J end by 8 bases, with 14 bases between. CDR1 and CDR2 from the germline V gene are LGHNA and YNFKEQ. The CDR3 sequence is CASSQEAGSAHSPLHF. The CDR3 bases are TGTGCCAGCAGCCAAGAAGCGGGCTCGGCTCATTCACCCCTCCACTTT.

This rearrangement joins TRBV20-1 to TRBJ1-5, with 9 bases fitting TRBD1. CDR1 is DFQATT and CDR2 is SNEGSKA in the germline V gene (reference sequence). The CDR3 runs 18 residues. V shed 5 bases and J 0 bases; nucleotides not matched to a gene: 14. CDR3 in amino acids: CSADPGQGRGYSNQPQHF. The DNA for the CDR3 is TGCAGTGCTGACCCGGGACAGGGAAGGGGCTATAGCAATCAGCCCCAGCATTTT.

This clonotype was seen repeatedly, ten times or more. V and J are TRBV29-1 and TRBJ2-1; D tentatively fits TRBD1 or TRBD2 (6 bases each). Germline CDR1 and CDR2: SQVTM and ANQGSEA. The CDR3 is made up of 14 amino acids. With 1 base removed from V and 2 bases from J, the gap between germline ends came to 9 bases. CDR3 region: CSVEGGTTYNEQFF. The CDR3, as DNA: TGCAGCGTTGAAGGCGGGACAACCTACAATGAGCAGTTCTTC.